This is a list of T cell receptor beta chains from one sample in a study of blood T cell repertoires in COVID-19. Sequenced by immunoSEQ multiplex PCR; TCRdb stores in-frame clones only, minus some. The table has 25,000 to 35,000 clones, 85% seen once. The sample comprised peripheral blood. The receptor source for this set is a human donor in a cohort sampled during active COVID-19. Each CDR3 is given with its conserved first and last residue. Each record gives: D gene, J gene, V gene, clone size, CDR3 DNA, CDR3 protein. D genes are given only for firm matches. Some rows have no size entry. The others give once, few or many, or a class for an expanded clone.

NA TRBJ1-3 TRBV9 NA TGTGCCAGCAGCGGTAACTCTGGAAACACCATATATTTT CASSGNSGNTIYF
NA TRBJ1-5 TRBV7-2 NA TGTGCCAGCAGCTTTACGGACAGCCTCAATCAGCCCCAGCATTTT CASSFTDSLNQPQHF
NA TRBJ1-5 TRBV5-1 few TGCGCCAGCAGCGAGGACAGTACGAATCAGCCCCAGCATTTT CASSEDSTNQPQHF
NA TRBJ1-1 TRBV4-1 NA TGCGCCAGCAGCCAAGTTTTCGCGCCCGGGGGGAACACTGAAGCTTTCTTT CASSQVFAPGGNTEAFF
NA TRBJ1-4 TRBV6-5 NA TGTGCCAGCAGGGACAGTGAAAAACTGTTTTTT CASRDSEKLFF
NA TRBJ1-5 TRBV12-5 NA TGTGCTAGTGGCAGAACAGGGCTTAGGGGGTATAGCAATCAGCCCCAGCATTTT CASGRTGLRGYSNQPQHF
NA TRBJ1-2 TRBV4-3 once TGCGCCAGCAGCCAGCGCGGGACGGTGAACTATGGCTACACCTTC CASSQRGTVNYGYTF
NA TRBJ1-1 TRBV18 NA TGTGCCAGCTCACCAGCCTCGACAGCGACAAAAAGCACTGAAGCTTTCTTT CASSPASTATKSTEAFF
NA TRBJ2-5 TRBV6-5 NA TGTGCCAGCAGTTACCGGGGGATTCAACCCGGGGAGACCCAGTACTTC CASSYRGIQPGETQYF
TRBD1 TRBJ1-6 TRBV24-1 NA TGTGCCACCGTACAGGGGTTTAATTCACCCCTCCACTTT CATVQGFNSPLHF
NA TRBJ1-1 TRBV6-5 once TGTGCCAGCAGTTACTCATACCAGGGAAACACTGAAGCTTTCTTT CASSYSYQGNTEAFF
NA TRBJ1-2 TRBV30 NA TGTGCCTGGACAGGTCTTGACTATGGCTACACCTTC CAWTGLDYGYTF
TRBD2 TRBJ2-1 TRBV10-1 NA TGCGCCAGCAGGAGAGGGACTAGCGGGCCGTACAATGAGCAGTTCTTC CASRRGTSGPYNEQFF
NA TRBJ2-6 TRBV9 NA TGTGCCAGCAGCAGCATCGAGCAGGGGTATGGGGCCAACGTCCTGACTTTC CASSSIEQGYGANVLTF
NA TRBJ2-1 TRBV6-5 NA TGTGCCAGCAGTAGCCCTCGCGGGGGCCGGGATGAGCAGTTCTTC CASSSPRGGRDEQFF
NA TRBJ1-3 TRBV18 NA TGTGCCAGCTCACCGGGGGCTGGTAGGGACACCATATATTTT CASSPGAGRDTIYF